The T cell receptor (beta chain) described here comes from a study of shared T cell receptors in the human thymus. The method was immunoSEQ multiplex PCR; TCRdb's version includes in-frame clones alone and lacks a portion of them. The sample includes 600,000 to 900,000 clones, roughly 85% seen only once; the top ten take more than 0.01%. With V trimmed by 4 bases and J by 5 bases, 12 bases remained unmatched. The germline V gene has CDR1 SGHNT and CDR2 YYREEE (reference sequence). This CDR3 has 16 amino acids. The same data also went into a second study, on human thymus T cells. From that study: The thymus was resected at corrective cardiac surgery. Unrelated individuals were reported by related research to share highly overlapping thymic repertoires.

The sequence was collected from a girl less than two years old with a congenital heart defect. V is TRBV5-4 and J is TRBJ2-1; TRBD1 matches 7 bases. The sequenced sample was thymocytes. CDR3 amino acids: CASSRRNPGTDNEQFF. In DNA, the CDR3 is TGTGCCAGCAGCCGTAGAAACCCCGGGACAGACAATGAGCAGTTCTTC.